A single sample gave rise to the 28 T cell receptor beta chains below, sequenced in a study of resident and recirculating memory T cells in vitiligo. Using immunoSEQ multiplex PCR, the repertoire was profiled, and TCRdb retains in-frame clones only, with some absent. The table has about 45,000 clones, around 90% seen once. The source material was blood. The receptors shown here come from a male donor with vitiligo.

This clone was detected only once. V gene TRBV7-8 combines with J gene TRBJ1-5; the D is unclear. Germline CDR1 reads SGHVS; CDR2 reads FQNEAQ. This CDR3 comprises 17 residues. V shed 2 bases and J shed 0 bases, with 14 bases lying between them. The chain's CDR3 is CASSLSGQVYSNQPQHF. In nucleotides, the CDR3 is TGTGCCAGCAGCTTAAGCGGGCAGGTCTATAGCAATCAGCCCCAGCATTTT.

The chain combines TRBV7-2 with TRBJ2-5; tentatively, D is TRBD2 (5 bases). Germline CDR1 is SGHTA and CDR2 is FQGNSA. The CDR3 sequence is 13 residues long. The V gene lost 8 bases and the J gene lost 5 bases, with 15 bases spanning the gap. The CDR3 here is CASLPGVGETQYF. CDR3 sequence (DNA): TGTGCCAGCCTCCCCGGGGTGGGTGAGACCCAGTACTTC.

The V and J genes are TRBV12-5 and TRBJ2-5, with D maybe TRBD2 (5 bases). Trimming cost V 2 bases and J 4 bases, with 11 bases left between them. Germline V gene sequence: CDR1 LGHNT, CDR2 FRNRAP. This CDR3 contains 14 residues. CDR3 bases: TGTGCTAGTGGTTTGACCGTGAGCGGAGAGACCCAGTACTTC. It specifies CASGLTVSGETQYF.

This chain uses TRBV15 with TRBJ2-7; 9 bases map to TRBD1. Trimming took 9 bases from V and 1 from J; bases not matched to a gene: 7. In germline, CDR1 is LNHNV, CDR2 YYDKDF (reference sequence). CDR3 length: 14 amino acids. The CDR3 reads CATSPGTGSYEQYF. As DNA, the CDR3 is TGTGCCACGTCCCCTGGGACAGGGTCCTACGAGCAGTACTTC.

This rearrangement joins TRBV7-8 to TRBJ1-3; 9 bases match TRBD1. The CDR3 loop spans 15 amino acids. V lost 3 bases and J lost 8; bases outside the gene matches: 8. Germline-derived CDR1 and CDR2 are SGHVS and FQNEAQ. CDR3 protein: CASSFWGQGKDTIYF. The CDR3 nucleotides read TGTGCCAGCAGCTTCTGGGGACAGGGTAAAGACACCATATATTTT.

This sequence joins TRBV7-2 and TRBJ1-5, with a weak D call TRBD1 (6 bases). In germline, CDR1 is SGHTA, CDR2 FQGNSA. This CDR3 has 12 amino acids. V was pared by 4 bases and J by 9 bases, with 10 bases between. The CDR3 is CASSSQGLPQHF. The CDR3 coding sequence is TGTGCCAGCAGCTCGCAGGGGTTGCCCCAGCATTTT.

This clone was counted once. CDR3 bases: TGCAGCGTTGAGGGACAGGATAGCTCCTACGAGCAGTACTTC. Translation: CSVEGQDSSYEQYF. The chain couples TRBV29-1 to TRBJ2-7; TRBD1 aligns across 8 bases. V lost 3 bases, J lost 0 bases, and 4 bases stayed unmatched. Germline V gives CDR1 SQVTM, CDR2 ANQGSEA. This CDR3 contains 14 residues.

The chain has TRBV12-5 and TRBJ1-2, with a tentative D call TRBD1 (6 bases). Germline values: CDR1 LGHNT, CDR2 FRNRAP. Trimming left V 6 bases short and J 7 bases short, with 18 bases between. The CDR3 extends over 14 amino acids. CDR3 in amino acids: CASGSGDRLGGYTF. The CDR3 DNA is TGTGCTAGTGGGTCCGGTGACAGGTTAGGTGGCTACACCTTC.

This chain connects TRBV19 to TRBJ1-3; no definite D call. The CDR3 is 16 residues long. Germline assignment: CDR1 LNHDA and CDR2 SQIVND (reference sequence). Trimming removed 4 bases from V and 0 bases from J, with 13 bases in between. The CDR3 here is CASSTDKASSGNTIYF. The CDR3 DNA reads as TGTGCCAGTAGTACCGACAAGGCAAGCTCTGGAAACACCATATATTTT.

J is TRBJ1-1 and V is TRBV13; D call uncertain. The CDR3 has 13 residues. The ends were cut back, 1 base at V and 5 bases at J, with 8 bases in the middle. Germline lookup yields CDR1 PRHDT and CDR2 FYEKMQ (reference sequence). CDR3 residues: CASSLDGETEAFF. The CDR3 DNA is TGTGCCAGCAGCTTAGACGGGGAGACTGAAGCTTTCTTT.

The genes are TRBV9 and TRBJ2-1; TRBD2 matches 10 bases. Germline CDR1 is SGDLS and CDR2 is YYNGEE. CDR3 length equals 15 residues. V gave up 3 bases and J gave up 8 bases; unmatched junction bases: 8. In nucleotides, the CDR3 is TGTGCCAGCAGCGCTACCAGCGGGGGGGCTGATGAGCAGTTCTTC. Translation gives CASSATSGGADEQFF.

The chain uses TRBV6-6 and TRBJ1-1, with 8 bases that match TRBD1. CDR3 length: 12 residues. CDR1 is MNHNY and CDR2 is SVGAGI in the germline V gene (reference sequence). V was pared by 10 bases and J by 10 bases, with 11 bases of the junction left unmatched. DNA of the CDR3: TGTGCCACCAGCCAGGGGGCGTTATTAGCTTTCTTT. It encodes CATSQGALLAFF.

The chain links TRBV28 to TRBJ1-1; possible D gene TRBD1, 6 bases. From germline, CDR1 is MDHEN and CDR2 SYDVKM. This CDR3 spans 12 amino acids. Trimming took off 9 bases at V and 5 bases at J, with 13 bases between the two ends. CDR3 DNA: TGTGCCAGTACTACAGGGCGTACTGAAGCTTTCTTT. It is translated as CASTTGRTEAFF.

The gene calls are TRBV30 and TRBJ2-7, with TRBD1 matching over 8 bases. Germline trimming cut 1 base from V and 4 bases from J; bases unmatched to any gene: 12. This CDR3 has 16 residues. CDR1 and CDR2 from the germline V gene are GTSNPN and SVGIG (reference sequence). The CDR3 bases are TGTGCCTGGAGTGCCCGAGGGGGTACAGGGGGGTACGAGCAGTACTTC. As protein: CAWSARGGTGGYEQYF.

The chain couples TRBV6-5 to TRBJ1-5; possible D gene TRBD1, 6 bases. The germline CDR1 and CDR2 sequences are MNHEY and SVGAGI. V was shortened by 6 bases and J by 3 bases, with 15 bases between the two germline ends. This CDR3 region has 15 residues. CDR3 amino acids: CASRQGPRVNQPQHF. Written as DNA, the CDR3 is TGTGCCAGCAGACAGGGACCGAGAGTCAATCAGCCCCAGCATTTT.

This sequence joins TRBV5-1 and TRBJ1-1, with 10 bases fitting TRBD1. This CDR3 is built from 15 residues. The V gene's germline CDR1 is SGHRS and CDR2 YFSETQ. Losses at the gene ends were 6 bases for V and 5 bases for J; bases not matched to a gene: 10. CDR3 DNA: TGCGCCAGCACTCCCACGGGACAGGGGAGGACTGAAGCTTTCTTT. It translates to CASTPTGQGRTEAFF. The whole variable domain, filled in from reference TRBV5-1 and TRBJ1-1, reads KAGVTQTPRYLIKTRGQQVTLSCSPISGHRSVSWYQQTPGQGLQFLFEYFSETQRNKGNFPGRFSGRQFSNSRSEMNVSTLELGDSALYLCASTPTGQGRTEAFFGQGTRLTVV.

The count of this clone is one. This chain links TRBV5-1 with TRBJ2-2, with 7 positions matching TRBD1. Germline-derived CDR1 and CDR2 are SGHRS and YFSETQ. Trimming at V came to 0 bases and at J to 5 bases, leaving 4 bases not matched to a gene. CDR3 length: 15 residues. The CDR3 DNA reads TGCGCCAGCAGCTTGGACAGGGGTGATACCGGGGAGCTGTTTTTT. Translation: CASSLDRGDTGELFF.

CDR3 bases: TGTGCCTGGACGGGTGCAACTAATGAAAAACTGTTTTTT. Encoded protein: CAWTGATNEKLFF. The chain combines TRBV30 with TRBJ1-4; no firm D call. Germline V gene data show CDR1 as GTSNPN and CDR2 as SVGIG (reference sequence). V lost 4 bases and J 0 bases, leaving 6 bases between the germline ends. The CDR3 runs to 13 residues. The full variable domain, with the rest looked up from reference TRBV30 and TRBJ1-4, is SQTIHQWPATLVQPVGSPLSLECTVEGTSNPNLYWYRQAAGRGLQLLFYSVGIGQISSEVPQNLSASRPQDRQFILSSKKLLLSDSGFYLCAWTGATNEKLFFGSGTQLSVL.

This chain joins TRBV10-3 and TRBJ2-2; no reliable D call. This CDR3 has 15 amino acids. V lost 7 bases and J lost 4, with 16 bases in between. Germline assignment: CDR1 ENHRY and CDR2 SYGVKD. Here the CDR3 reads CAIKWSLTSTGELFF. The CDR3 DNA reads as TGTGCCATCAAATGGTCCCTTACATCCACCGGGGAGCTGTTTTTT.

V usage is TRBV30 and J usage is TRBJ1-6; perhaps TRBD1 as D (5 bases). Deletions cut 4 bases from V and 10 bases from J, with 20 bases between. The germline V gene encodes CDR1 GTSNPN and CDR2 SVGIG (reference sequence). There are 15 residues in the CDR3. CDR3 nucleotide sequence: TGTGCCTGGAATGGGGGGTACGACGCACGCTCACCCCTCCACTTT. Translated, it gives CAWNGGYDARSPLHF. Full variable domain (remainder filled in from reference TRBV30 and TRBJ1-6): SQTIHQWPATLVQPVGSPLSLECTVEGTSNPNLYWYRQAAGRGLQLLFYSVGIGQISSEVPQNLSASRPQDRQFILSSKKLLLSDSGFYLCAWNGGYDARSPLHFGNGTRLTVT.

This clone was seen only a few times. The chain uses TRBV4-3 and TRBJ2-5; D gene uncertain. CDR1 LGHNA and CDR2 YSLEER come from the germline V gene. This CDR3 is built from 13 residues. V lost 4 bases, J lost 2 bases, and 8 bases lay in between. The CDR3 coding sequence is TGCGCCAGCAGCCGCGCCCGTCAAGAGACCCAGTACTTC. Translated, it gives CASSRARQETQYF.

V usage is TRBV28 and J usage is TRBJ1-1; D call uncertain. V was cut by 9 bases and J by 1 base, with 12 bases left in between. Germline loops: CDR1 MDHEN, CDR2 SYDVKM. This CDR3 has 13 amino acids. In DNA form, the CDR3 reads TGTGCCAGTAATATCCGAGGGAACACTGAAGCTTTCTTT. Translation: CASNIRGNTEAFF.

The rearrangement joins TRBV4-1 to TRBJ1-5; D perhaps matches TRBD1 (5 bases). The germline V gene has CDR1 MGHRA and CDR2 YSYEKL. Trimming removed 0 bases from V and 0 bases from J, with 12 bases in between. The CDR3 loop spans 17 amino acids. CDR3 coding DNA: TGCGCCAGCAGCCAAGAAAGCAGGGCTTATAGCAATCAGCCCCAGCATTTT. Residues: CASSQESRAYSNQPQHF.

The V call is TRBV12-5, the J call TRBJ2-5; 9 nucleotides agree with TRBD1. The length of the CDR3 is 17 residues. V shed 2 bases, J shed 5 bases, and the junction held 12 bases outside the gene matches. Germline values: CDR1 LGHNT, CDR2 FRNRAP. CDR3 sequence reads: CASGLTPGQGIFETQYF. The CDR3 DNA sequence: TGTGCTAGTGGTTTGACCCCGGGACAGGGCATATTCGAGACCCAGTACTTC.

This clone was counted once. The CDR3 here is CASGRRRVDRAKDTQYF. CDR3 coding DNA: TGTGCCAGCGGGAGAAGAAGGGTGGACAGGGCTAAAGATACGCAGTATTTT. The chain has TRBV27 and TRBJ2-3, with 8 bases aligning to TRBD1. There are 17 residues in the CDR3. The V gene's germline CDR1 is MNHEY and CDR2 SMNVEV (reference sequence). With V trimmed by 8 bases and J by 5 bases, 18 bases remained unmatched.

The gene calls are TRBV30 and TRBJ1-1; D gene unclear. The V gene's germline CDR1 is GTSNPN and CDR2 SVGIG (reference sequence). The CDR3 extends over 15 amino acids. The V end was cut by 0 bases, the J end by 0 bases, with 11 bases between. As DNA, the CDR3 is TGTGCCTGGAGTGTACGGGTACACCTGAACACTGAAGCTTTCTTT. This gives the protein CAWSVRVHLNTEAFF.

In DNA, the CDR3 is TGTGCCAGCAGTATTCGGGACAGGGTCTACGGCTACACCTTC. It specifies CASSIRDRVYGYTF. The chain has TRBV6-1 and TRBJ1-2; 9 bases agree with TRBD1. CDR3 length: 14 residues. Trimming took 5 bases from V and 8 from J; bases not matched to a gene: 9. Germline V gives CDR1 MNHNS, CDR2 SASEGT.

Here the CDR3 reads CASSEWGTSDSPLHF. CDR3 bases: TGTGCCAGCAGTGAATGGGGGACATCAGATTCACCCCTCCACTTT. The chain has TRBV6-1 and TRBJ1-6; the D gene is possibly TRBD1 (6 bases). This CDR3 is built from 15 residues. The V end lost 2 bases, the J end lost 8 bases, and 13 bases lay between the germline ends. The germline V gene has CDR1 MNHNS and CDR2 SASEGT.